This is a list of T cell receptor beta chains from one sample in a study of shared clonotypes between healthy human individuals. Some clones are missing from TCRdb's copy, which holds only in-frame ones; the method was immunoSEQ multiplex PCR. The table has about 1 million clones, around 74% seen once; the top ten hold around 1.5%. Sequencing was performed on memory CD4+ T cells sorted from blood. These receptors originate from a man between 18 and 29 years old in good health. Both conserved end residues are part of each CDR3. D genes are given only for firm matches. Some rows have no size entry. The others give once, few or many, or a class for an expanded clone.

d_gene	v_gene	abundance	j_gene	CDR3nt	CDR3aa
-	TRBV5-1	-	TRBJ2-7	TGCGCCAGCAGCTTGGGACAGGCCGAGCAGTACTTC	CASSLGQAEQYF
-	TRBV25-1	-	TRBJ1-1	TGTGCCAGCAAGGGTCCTACAAGGAACACTGAAGCTTTCTTT	CASKGPTRNTEAFF
-	TRBV4-3	-	TRBJ2-1	TGCGCCAGCAGCCAAGATCAGCGTACGAATGAGCAGTTCTTC	CASSQDQRTNEQFF
-	TRBV9	-	TRBJ2-6	TGTGCCAGCAGCTTTGGGGCCAACGTCCTGACTTTC	CASSFGANVLTF
TRBD1	TRBV7-3	-	TRBJ2-3	TGTGCCAGCAGCCCTGACAGGGCCTACGATACGCAGTATTTT	CASSPDRAYDTQYF
TRBD1	TRBV13	-	TRBJ2-4	TGTGCCAGCAGCCTCCGGCGGGACAGGGGGCGGGTAGGAGCCAAAAACATTCAGTACTTC	CASSLRRDRGRVGAKNIQYF
TRBD2	TRBV2	-	TRBJ2-3	TGTGCCAGCAGTCCTAGCGGGGGGGTGGTAGATACGCAGTATTTT	CASSPSGGVVDTQYF
TRBD1	TRBV4-1	-	TRBJ1-2	TGCGCCAGCAGCCAAGTCCCAGGGGGCGGGCCTTTTGGCTACACCTTC	CASSQVPGGGPFGYTF
-	TRBV4-1	-	TRBJ2-1	TGCGCCAGCAGCCAAGCGCTTAGCCATGAGCAGTTCTTC	CASSQALSHEQFF
-	TRBV5-5	-	TRBJ1-5	TGTGCCAGCAGCTTGGCCGAGGATCAGCCCCAGCATTTT	CASSLAEDQPQHF
-	TRBV10-3	few	TRBJ1-5	TGTGCCACTGTAGACGACATGGTGCAGCCCCAGCATTTT	CATVDDMVQPQHF
-	TRBV10-1	-	TRBJ2-1	TGCGCCAGCAGTGGGAGGGGTTCAGGTGAGCAGTTCTTC	CASSGRGSGEQFF
-	TRBV5-8	once	TRBJ2-7	TGTGCCAGCAGCGTACAGGCCTACGAGCAGTACTTC	CASSVQAYEQYF
-	TRBV5-1	-	TRBJ2-7	TGCGCCAGCACAGGGGGGGGCGAGCAGTACTTC	CASTGGGEQYF
-	TRBV7-2	-	TRBJ2-6	TGTGCCAGCAGCTTACGAGGGTCGGGCTCTGGGGCCAACGTCCTGACTTTC	CASSLRGSGSGANVLTF
-	TRBV23-1	-	TRBJ2-7	TGCGCCAGCAGTCAACGCGGGACAGCAGCCTACGAGCAGTACTTC	CASSQRGTAAYEQYF
TRBD1	TRBV19	-	TRBJ1-5	TGTGCCAGTAGTTCTCGACAGGGGGCTGGGAGCAATCAGCCCCAGCATTTT	CASSSRQGAGSNQPQHF
TRBD1	TRBV5-1	-	TRBJ1-4	TGCGCCAGCACCCCGACAGGGGGCTTTGAAAAACTGTTTTTT	CASTPTGGFEKLFF
-	TRBV28	-	TRBJ2-7	TGTGCCAGCAGTCCACGACTTCCTACGTGGGGCTACGAGCAGTACTTC	CASSPRLPTWGYEQYF
TRBD1	TRBV6-5	-	TRBJ1-3	TGTGCCAGCAGACAGGGGGGAAACACCATATATTTT	CASRQGGNTIYF
TRBD2	TRBV10-1	-	TRBJ2-3	TGCGCCAGCAGGCTAGCGGGAGGCGCCCGGGGCACAGATACGCAGTATTTT	CASRLAGGARGTDTQYF
-	TRBV5-1	-	TRBJ2-7	TGCGCCAGCAGCTTCTCGGCTGCCCCCTACGAGCAGTACTTC	CASSFSAAPYEQYF
TRBD2	TRBV2	few	TRBJ2-1	TGTGCCAGCAGTGACCGTAGCGGGGGAGCCAATGAGCAGTTCTTC	CASSDRSGGANEQFF
TRBD1	TRBV5-8	-	TRBJ1-2	TGTGCCAGCACAGACCCAGGGGGCTCACCCTATGGCTACACCTTC	CASTDPGGSPYGYTF
-	TRBV30	-	TRBJ1-6	TGTGCCTGGAGTGTACTCCGTGGAGATAATTCACCCCTCCACTTT	CAWSVLRGDNSPLHF
-	TRBV19	-	TRBJ2-2	TGTGCCAGTAGTATGGGGTTGTTGAGGGGTACCGGGGAGCTGTTTTTT	CASSMGLLRGTGELFF
TRBD1	TRBV25-1	-	TRBJ1-1	TGTGCCAGCAGAGGCTTACAGGGGACTCAAGCTTTCTTT	CASRGLQGTQAFF
-	TRBV29-1	-	TRBJ2-5	TGCAGCGTCCGAGGGCTAATCGAGACCCAGTACTTC	CSVRGLIETQYF
-	TRBV11-2	-	TRBJ2-3	TGTGCCAGCAGCTACATAGCAGATACGCAGTATTTT	CASSYIADTQYF
TRBD1	TRBV19	-	TRBJ1-5	TGTGCCAGTAGTATAGATCCGGGGACAGTTATTAGCAATCAGCCCCAGCATTTT	CASSIDPGTVISNQPQHF
-	TRBV28	-	TRBJ2-4	TGTGCCAGCAGTTTGGTCGGGTCCTCCAAAAACATTCAGTACTTC	CASSLVGSSKNIQYF
-	TRBV9	-	TRBJ1-2	TGTGCCAGCAGCGTGGACCCCTCCATAAGCTATGGCTACACCTTC	CASSVDPSISYGYTF
-	TRBV27	few	TRBJ2-7	TGTGCCAGCAGTGTAGCCATAGCGGACCGCTACGAGCAGTACTTC	CASSVAIADRYEQYF
-	TRBV6-5	many	TRBJ1-2	TGTGCCAGCAGTTACTCGCTTCTGAGCTATGGCTACACCTTC	CASSYSLLSYGYTF
-	TRBV4-3	-	TRBJ2-7	TGCGCCAGCAGCAAAGGGGACGGTACTGGCGAGCAGTACTTC	CASSKGDGTGEQYF
-	TRBV4-3	-	TRBJ2-3	TGCGCCAGCAGCCAAGATCAGGCAGGGAAAAATCTAGATTCGCAGTATTTT	CASSQDQAGKNLDSQYF
-	TRBV13	-	TRBJ1-2	TGTGCCAGCAGCTTAGGGGGCATGAAGGGGCATGGCTACACCTTC	CASSLGGMKGHGYTF
-	TRBV29-1	-	TRBJ2-5	TGCAGCGCTTCCAGGGTATCAGAGACCCAGTACTTC	CSASRVSETQYF
-	TRBV6-5	-	TRBJ2-7	TGTGCCAGCAGTTACTGGCGGGGAACCTCCTACGAGCAGTACTTC	CASSYWRGTSYEQYF